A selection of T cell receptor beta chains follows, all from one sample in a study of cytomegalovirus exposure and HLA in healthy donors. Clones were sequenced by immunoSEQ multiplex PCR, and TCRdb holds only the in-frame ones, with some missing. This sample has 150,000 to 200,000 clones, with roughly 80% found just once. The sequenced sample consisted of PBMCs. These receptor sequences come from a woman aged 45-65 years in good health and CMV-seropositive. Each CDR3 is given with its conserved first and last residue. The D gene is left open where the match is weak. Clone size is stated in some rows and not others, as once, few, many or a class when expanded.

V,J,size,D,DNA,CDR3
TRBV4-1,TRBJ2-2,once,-,TGCGCCAGCAGCCAAGACAGATTCACCGGGGAGCTGTTTTTT,CASSQDRFTGELFF
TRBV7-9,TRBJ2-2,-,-,TGTGCCAGCAGCCCCACGGTCCGGCAGGTTAATTCGAACACCGGGGAGCTGTTTTTT,CASSPTVRQVNSNTGELFF
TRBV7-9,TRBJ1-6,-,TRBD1,TGTGCCAGCAGCTTGGACAGGCCTTCACCCCTCCACTTT,CASSLDRPSPLHF
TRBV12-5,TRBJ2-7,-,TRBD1,TGTGCTAGTGGAAATCCCGGGACAGGGACCTACGAGCAGTACTTC,CASGNPGTGTYEQYF
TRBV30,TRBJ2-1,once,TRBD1,TGTGCCTGGAGTCCAGGGGGCAGGAATGAGCAGTTCTTC,CAWSPGGRNEQFF
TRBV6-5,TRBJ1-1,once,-,TGTGCCAGCAGTTACGGGGAGGGACTTGAAGCTTTCTTT,CASSYGEGLEAFF
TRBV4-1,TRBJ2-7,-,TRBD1,TGCGCCAGCAGCCAAGAGGGGACAGGGCTAAACTACGAGCAGTACTTC,CASSQEGTGLNYEQYF
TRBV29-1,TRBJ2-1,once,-,TGCAGCGTTGCTCGGTTGGTAACCTACAATGAGCAGTTCTTC,CSVARLVTYNEQFF
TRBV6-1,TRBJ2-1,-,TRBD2,TGTGCCGCCCTCGGGGGGGCCAACTCCTACAATGAGCAGTTCTTC,CAALGGANSYNEQFF
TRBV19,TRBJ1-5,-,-,TGTGCCAGTAGTATAAAGGGGCGGGGTTATAGCAATCAGCCCCAGCATTTT,CASSIKGRGYSNQPQHF
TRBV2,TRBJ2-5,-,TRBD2,TGTGCCAGCAGTGCGGCGGGGGGGGGAGAGACCCAGTACTTC,CASSAAGGGETQYF
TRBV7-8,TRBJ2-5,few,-,TGTGCCAGCAGCTTACGGGGTTCGGACGAGACCCAGTACTTC,CASSLRGSDETQYF
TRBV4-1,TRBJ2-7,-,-,TGCGCCAGCAGCCAAGATCTGGGGGAGGCCTACGAGCAGTACTTC,CASSQDLGEAYEQYF
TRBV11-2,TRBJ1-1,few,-,TGTGCCAGCACCCAGGGCCTGGGGACTGAAGCTTTCTTT,CASTQGLGTEAFF
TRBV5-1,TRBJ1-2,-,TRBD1,TGCGCCAGCAGCTCCCCGAGAAGGGGGCTTTTTAACTATGGCTACACCTTC,CASSSPRRGLFNYGYTF
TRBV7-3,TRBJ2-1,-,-,TGTGCCAGCAGCTTATTTGGGGGCCGGGGCAGTGGTGAGCAGTTCTTC,CASSLFGGRGSGEQFF
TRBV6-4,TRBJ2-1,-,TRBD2,TGTGCCAGCAGTGACTCAAGCGGGGGGGCAGCCGATGAGCAGTTCTTC,CASSDSSGGAADEQFF
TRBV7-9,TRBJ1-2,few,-,TGTTCCAGCAGCGAATCCCGGATTCGGGACTATGGCTACACCTTC,CSSSESRIRDYGYTF
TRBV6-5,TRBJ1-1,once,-,TGTGCCAGCATTAGGGGCACCCCTAGTCATACTGAAGCTTTCTTT,CASIRGTPSHTEAFF
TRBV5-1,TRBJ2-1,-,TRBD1,TGCGCCAGCAGCCATACCGGGACAGGGGACAATGAGCAGTTCTTC,CASSHTGTGDNEQFF
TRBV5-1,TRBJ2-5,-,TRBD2,TGCGCCAGCAGCTGGGGCGGGGGAAGAAGTGGAGAGACCCAGTACTTC,CASSWGGGRSGETQYF
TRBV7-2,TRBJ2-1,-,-,TGTGCCAGCAGCTTGGAGGGGTCTTTGGTGCAGTTCTTC,CASSLEGSLVQFF
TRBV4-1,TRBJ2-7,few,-,TGCGCCAGCAGCCAAGATTCGAGACAACAGAACTACGAGCAGTACTTC,CASSQDSRQQNYEQYF
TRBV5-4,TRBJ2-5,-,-,TGTGCCAGCAGCTTGGGGAGAGCGTCGGAGACCCAGTACTTC,CASSLGRASETQYF
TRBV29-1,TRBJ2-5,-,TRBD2,TGCAGCGTTGACCTAGCGGGGGGCTCTACGAAGGCCCAGTACTTC,CSVDLAGGSTKAQYF
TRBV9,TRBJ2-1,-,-,TGTGCCAGCAGCCCCCGTTCTCGGTACAATGAGCAGTTCTTC,CASSPRSRYNEQFF
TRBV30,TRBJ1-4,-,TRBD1,TGTGCCTGGAGGCCGGACAGGAGGAAAAAACTGTTTTTT,CAWRPDRRKKLFF
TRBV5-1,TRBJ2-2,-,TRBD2,TGCGCCAGCAGCACTCTAGCGGGGGGCGGCACCGGGGAGCTGTTTTTT,CASSTLAGGGTGELFF
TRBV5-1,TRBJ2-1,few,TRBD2,TGCGCCAGCAGCTCGTGGCCTAGCGGGGGGGCAGGTGAGCAGTTCTTC,CASSSWPSGGAGEQFF
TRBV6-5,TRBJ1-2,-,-,TGTGCCACCCGGGACCGGGGGGTGAACTATGGCTACACCTTC,CATRDRGVNYGYTF
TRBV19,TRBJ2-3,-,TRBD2,TGTGCCAGTAGTATAGATGATTGGGAGGGAGATACGCAGTATTTT,CASSIDDWEGDTQYF
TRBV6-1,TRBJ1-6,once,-,TGTGCCAGCAGTGAAACAGGGTTCGGGGATTCACCCCTCCACTTT,CASSETGFGDSPLHF
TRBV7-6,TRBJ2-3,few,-,TGTGCCAGCAGCTTAACGTCAGGGCCTAGCACAGATACGCAGTATTTT,CASSLTSGPSTDTQYF
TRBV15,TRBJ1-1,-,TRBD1,TGTGCCACCAGCGTAAGGGGGCGTGACACTGAAGCTTTCTTT,CATSVRGRDTEAFF
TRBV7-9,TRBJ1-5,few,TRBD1,TGTGCCAGCAGCGGACAGGGGGTGAGTCAGCCCCAGCATTTT,CASSGQGVSQPQHF
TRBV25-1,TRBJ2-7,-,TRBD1,TGTGCCAGCAGTGCGGGAACCAGGGGGTTCTACGAGCAGTACTTC,CASSAGTRGFYEQYF